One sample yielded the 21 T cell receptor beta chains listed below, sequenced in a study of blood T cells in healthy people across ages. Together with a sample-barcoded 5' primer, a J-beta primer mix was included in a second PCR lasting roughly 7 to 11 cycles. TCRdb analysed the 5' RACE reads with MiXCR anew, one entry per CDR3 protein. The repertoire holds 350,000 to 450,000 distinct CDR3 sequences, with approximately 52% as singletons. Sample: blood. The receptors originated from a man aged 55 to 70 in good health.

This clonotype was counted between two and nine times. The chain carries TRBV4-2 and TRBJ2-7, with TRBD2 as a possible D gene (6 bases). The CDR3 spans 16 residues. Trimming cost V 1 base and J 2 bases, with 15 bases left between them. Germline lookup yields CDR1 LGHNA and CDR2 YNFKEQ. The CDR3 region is CASSQALGGSTYEQYF. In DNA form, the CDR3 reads TGTGCCAGCAGCCAAGCACTGGGAGGCTCAACCTACGAGCAGTACTTC.

The CDR3 region is CAWRARGQGNDSPLHF. DNA of the CDR3: TGTGCCTGGAGGGCCAGAGGGCAGGGAAACGATTCACCCCTCCACTTT. The gene calls are TRBV30 and TRBJ1-6, with a tentative D call TRBD1 (5 bases). V was shortened by 3 bases and J by 8 bases, with 20 bases between the two germline ends. CDR1 and CDR2 from the germline V gene are GTSNPN and SVGIG (reference sequence). The CDR3 is made up of 16 amino acids.

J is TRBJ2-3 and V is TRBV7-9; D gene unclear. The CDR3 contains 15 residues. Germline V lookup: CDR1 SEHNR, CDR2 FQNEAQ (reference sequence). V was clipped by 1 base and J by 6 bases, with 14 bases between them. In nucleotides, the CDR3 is TGTGCCAGCAGCTTAGGGGCGCAGTCACACGATACGCAGTATTTT. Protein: CASSLGAQSHDTQYF. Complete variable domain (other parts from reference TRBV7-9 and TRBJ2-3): DTGVSQNPRHKITKRGQNVTFRCDPISEHNRLYWYRQTLGQGPEFLTYFQNEAQLEKSRLLSDRFSAERPKGSFSTLEIQRTEQGDSAMYLCASSLGAQSHDTQYFGPGTRLTVL.

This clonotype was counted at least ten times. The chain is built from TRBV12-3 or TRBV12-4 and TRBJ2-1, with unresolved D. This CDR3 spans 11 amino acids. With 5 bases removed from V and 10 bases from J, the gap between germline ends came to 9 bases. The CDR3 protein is CASSHPTEQFF. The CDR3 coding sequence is TGTGCCAGCAGTCACCCAACGGAGCAGTTCTTC.

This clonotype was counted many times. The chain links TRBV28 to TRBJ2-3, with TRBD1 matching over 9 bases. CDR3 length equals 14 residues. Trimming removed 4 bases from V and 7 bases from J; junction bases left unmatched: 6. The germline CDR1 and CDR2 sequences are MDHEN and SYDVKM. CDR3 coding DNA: TGTGCCAGCAGTTCTCAGACAGGGGGAAATACGCAGTATTTT. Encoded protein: CASSSQTGGNTQYF.

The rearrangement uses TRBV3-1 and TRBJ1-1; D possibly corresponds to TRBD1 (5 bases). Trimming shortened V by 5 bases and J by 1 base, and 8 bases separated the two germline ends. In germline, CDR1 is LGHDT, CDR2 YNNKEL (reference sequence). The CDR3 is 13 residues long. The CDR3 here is CASSYDRNTEAFF. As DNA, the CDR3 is TGTGCCAGCAGCTACGACAGGAACACTGAAGCTTTCTTT. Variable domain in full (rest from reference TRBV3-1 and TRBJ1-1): DTAVSQTPKYLVTQMGNDKSIKCEQNLGHDTMYWYKQDSKKFLKIMFSYNNKELIINETVPNRFSPKSPDKAHLNLHINSLELGDSAVYFCASSYDRNTEAFFGQGTRLTVV.

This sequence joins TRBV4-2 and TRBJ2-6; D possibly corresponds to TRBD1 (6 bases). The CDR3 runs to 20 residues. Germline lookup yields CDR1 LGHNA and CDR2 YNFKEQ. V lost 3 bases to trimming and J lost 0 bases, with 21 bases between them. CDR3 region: CASSQREPGTTGSGANVLTF. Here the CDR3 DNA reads TGTGCCAGCAGCCAGCGTGAACCGGGGACAACTGGCTCTGGGGCCAACGTCCTGACTTTC.

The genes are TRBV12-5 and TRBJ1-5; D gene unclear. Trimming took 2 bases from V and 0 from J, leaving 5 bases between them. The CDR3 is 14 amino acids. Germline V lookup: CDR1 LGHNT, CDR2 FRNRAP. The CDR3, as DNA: TGTGCTAGTGGTTTGACGGTTAGCAATCAGCCCCAGCATTTT. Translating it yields CASGLTVSNQPQHF.

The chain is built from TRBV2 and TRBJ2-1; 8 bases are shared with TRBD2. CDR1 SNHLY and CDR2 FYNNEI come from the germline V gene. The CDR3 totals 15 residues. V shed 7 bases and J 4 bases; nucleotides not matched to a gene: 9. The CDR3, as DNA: TGTGCCAGCATTGGACCGGGACTAGGATACAATGAGCAGTTCTTC. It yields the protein CASIGPGLGYNEQFF.

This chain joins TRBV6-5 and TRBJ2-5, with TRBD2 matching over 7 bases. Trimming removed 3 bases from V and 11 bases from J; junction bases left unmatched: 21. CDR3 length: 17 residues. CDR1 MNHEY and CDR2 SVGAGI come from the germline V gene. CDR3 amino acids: CASSYRAWRGSPSEQYF. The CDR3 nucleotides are TGTGCCAGCAGTTATCGTGCTTGGCGGGGGTCACCGAGTGAGCAGTACTTC.

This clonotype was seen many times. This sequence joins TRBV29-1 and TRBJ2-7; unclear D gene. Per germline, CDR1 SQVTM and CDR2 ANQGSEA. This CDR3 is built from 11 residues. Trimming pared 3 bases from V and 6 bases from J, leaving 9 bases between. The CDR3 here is CSVDRIGEQYF. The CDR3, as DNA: TGCAGCGTTGACCGTATTGGCGAGCAGTACTTC.

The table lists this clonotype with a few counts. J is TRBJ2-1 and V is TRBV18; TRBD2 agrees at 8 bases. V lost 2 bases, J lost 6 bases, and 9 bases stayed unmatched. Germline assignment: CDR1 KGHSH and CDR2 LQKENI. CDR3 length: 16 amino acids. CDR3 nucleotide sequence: TGTGCCAGCTCACCAGTGTCTAGCGGGCGCCTCAATGAGCAGTTCTTC. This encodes CASSPVSSGRLNEQFF.

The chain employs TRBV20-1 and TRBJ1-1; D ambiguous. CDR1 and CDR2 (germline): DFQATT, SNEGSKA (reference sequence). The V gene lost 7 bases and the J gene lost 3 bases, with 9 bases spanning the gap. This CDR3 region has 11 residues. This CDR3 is CSVLIDTEAFF. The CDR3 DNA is TGCAGTGTACTTATCGACACTGAAGCTTTCTTT.

The CDR3, as DNA: TGTGCCAGCAGCCAAGACCCTAGCGGGAGATACAATGAGCAGTTCTTC. It yields the protein CASSQDPSGRYNEQFF. The rearrangement uses TRBV3-1 and TRBJ2-1, with TRBD2 identical over 10 bases. V was clipped by 0 bases and J by 4 bases; unmatched bases: 3. Germline V gene sequence: CDR1 LGHDT, CDR2 YNNKEL (reference sequence). The length of the CDR3 is 16 residues.

Here the CDR3 reads CATSRRAGTGLTEAFF. Here the CDR3 DNA reads TGTGCCACCAGCCGACGAGCCGGGACAGGGTTAACTGAAGCTTTCTTT. The chain couples TRBV15 to TRBJ1-1, with TRBD1 matching over 9 bases. V dropped 5 bases and J dropped 5; count of bases not matched to a gene: 12. CDR3 length equals 16 residues. Germline loops: CDR1 LNHNV, CDR2 YYDKDF (reference sequence).

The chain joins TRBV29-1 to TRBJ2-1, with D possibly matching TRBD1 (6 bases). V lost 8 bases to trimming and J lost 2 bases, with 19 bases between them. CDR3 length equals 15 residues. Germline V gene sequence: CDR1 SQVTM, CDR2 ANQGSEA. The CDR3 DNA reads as TGCAGCTCCTTGGGGACACGTTACCCCTACAATGAGCAGTTCTTC. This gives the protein CSSLGTRYPYNEQFF.

This CDR3 reads CASRPTSGGTYEQYF. The CDR3 DNA is TGTGCCAGCAGACCTACTAGCGGGGGAACCTACGAGCAGTACTTC. This chain connects TRBV28 to TRBJ2-7, with 11 positions matching TRBD2. The germline V gene encodes CDR1 MDHEN and CDR2 SYDVKM. V shed 6 bases, J shed 2 bases, and the junction held 6 bases outside the gene matches. The CDR3 length is 15 residues.

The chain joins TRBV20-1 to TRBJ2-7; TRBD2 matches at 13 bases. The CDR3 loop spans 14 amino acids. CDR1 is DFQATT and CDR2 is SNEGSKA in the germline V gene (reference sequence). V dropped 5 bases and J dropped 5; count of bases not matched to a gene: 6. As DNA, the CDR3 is TGCAGTGCTCCGACTAGCGGGAGGTCCCACGAGCAGTACTTC. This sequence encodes CSAPTSGRSHEQYF.

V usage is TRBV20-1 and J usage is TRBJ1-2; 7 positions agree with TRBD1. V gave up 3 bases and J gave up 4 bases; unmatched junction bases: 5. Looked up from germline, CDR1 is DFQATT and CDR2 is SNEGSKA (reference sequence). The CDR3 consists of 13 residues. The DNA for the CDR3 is TGCAGTGCTAGTTCAAACAGGGGCTATGGCTACACCTTC. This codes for CSASSNRGYGYTF.

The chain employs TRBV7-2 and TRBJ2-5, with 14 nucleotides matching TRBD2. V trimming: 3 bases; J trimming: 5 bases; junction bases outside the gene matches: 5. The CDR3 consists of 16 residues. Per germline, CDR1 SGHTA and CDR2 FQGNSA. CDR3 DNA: TGTGCCAGCAGCTTCGCCCGGACTAGCGGGGGGGAGACCCAGTACTTC. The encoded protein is CASSFARTSGGETQYF.

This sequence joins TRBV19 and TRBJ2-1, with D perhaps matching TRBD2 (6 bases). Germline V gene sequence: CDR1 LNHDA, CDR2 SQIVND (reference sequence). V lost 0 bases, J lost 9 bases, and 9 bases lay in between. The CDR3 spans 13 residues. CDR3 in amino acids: CASSIDRGSEQFF. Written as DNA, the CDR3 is TGTGCCAGTAGTATAGATCGGGGGTCTGAGCAGTTCTTC. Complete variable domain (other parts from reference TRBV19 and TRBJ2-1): DGGITQSPKYLFRKEGQNVTLSCEQNLNHDAMYWYRQDPGQGLRLIYYSQIVNDFQKGDIAEGYSVSREKKESFPLTVTSAQKNPTAFYLCASSIDRGSEQFFGPGTRLTVL.